The source of this TCR beta chain is a study of OX40 agonist ivuxolimab in advanced cancers. The ends lost 6 bases at V and 3 bases at J; junction bases unmatched: 1. The CDR3 spans 11 residues. CDR1 is DFQATT and CDR2 is SNEGSKA in the germline V gene (reference sequence). The repertoire was sequenced with immunoSEQ multiplex PCR; TCRdb's copy has only in-frame clones and lacks some. This table has 100,000 to 150,000 clones, roughly 92% appearing once. The rearrangement joins TRBV20-1 to TRBJ2-5; 7 bases are shared with TRBD1. The receptor comes from an adult with an advanced solid tumor such as melanoma, head and neck, liver or kidney cancer. This material consisted of CD4+ or CD8+ T cells sorted from blood, taken in a trial of the OX40 agonist ivuxolimab. The CDR3 region has the DNA TGCAGTGCGGGGACAGAAGAGACCCAGTACTTC. Translation gives CSAGTEETQYF.